The source of this T cell receptor beta chain is a study of graft-versus-host responses after intestinal transplantation. Study details: Anti-thymocyte globulin induction preceded about 3 years of tacrolimus and steroid maintenance in all recipients. Overall study results and limits: Clonal ratios of graft-versus-host to host-versus-graft in allografts were high for patients exhibiting graft-donor T cell macrochimerism.

Stimulators, some 200,000 irradiated and violet-dye-labeled cells, were plated with some 200,000 CFSE-labeled responder cells. Sorted after the reaction were proliferating CFSE-low CD3+CD4+ and CD3+CD8+ responders. The repertoire was sequenced with immunoSEQ multiplex PCR; TCRdb's copy has only in-frame clones and lacks some. The data contain over 20,000 clones, about 40% of them singletons. The starting material was alloreactive CD4+ T cells from a mixed lymphocyte reaction culture, obtained before intestinal transplant. Subset reported: CFSE-low proliferating T cells sorted from approximately six-day pre-transplant mixed lymphocyte reaction (GvH or HvG direction). The receptor comes from a human patient who received an intestinal transplant.

This CDR3 is CASSIGTSRETQYF. As DNA, the CDR3 is TGTGCCAGTAGTATAGGGACTAGCAGAGAGACCCAGTACTTC. The chain couples TRBV19 to TRBJ2-5; 8 nucleotides line up with TRBD2. V lost 1 base to trimming and J lost 4 bases; unmatched junction nucleotides: 2. Germline V lookup: CDR1 LNHDA, CDR2 SQIVND (reference sequence). This CDR3 region has 14 residues.